Listed below are T cell receptor beta chains from one sample, sequenced in a study of cytomegalovirus exposure and HLA in healthy donors. The method was immunoSEQ multiplex PCR; TCRdb's version includes in-frame clones alone and lacks a portion of them. The sample lists about 120,000 clones; over 65% were seen once. The sequenced material came from PBMCs. Every receptor here comes from a woman aged 25 to 39 in good health and CMV-seropositive. The CDR3 runs from the conserved cysteine through the conserved F or W. D genes are given only for firm matches. Size is stated for part of the rows, as once, few or many counts, or as a class when the clone is expanded.

clone size: NA
V gene: TRBV6-1
J gene: TRBJ2-2
CDR3 length: 13
D gene: NA
CDR3 protein: CASRRGRTGELFF
CDR3 DNA: TGTGCCAGCCGGCGGGGGCGGACCGGGGAGCTGTTTTTT

clone size: once
V gene: TRBV7-2
J gene: TRBJ1-2
CDR3 length: 14
D gene: TRBD1
CDR3 protein: CASSQQTGSYGYTF
CDR3 DNA: TGTGCCAGCAGCCAACAGACAGGGTCTTATGGCTACACCTTC

clone size: once
V gene: TRBV11-2
J gene: TRBJ2-3
CDR3 length: 13
D gene: NA
CDR3 protein: CASSSNERASQYF
CDR3 DNA: TGTGCCAGCAGCTCCAACGAGCGGGCATCGCAGTATTTT

clone size: NA
V gene: TRBV7-9
J gene: TRBJ2-3
CDR3 length: 16
D gene: NA
CDR3 protein: CASSLPVTASTDTQYF
CDR3 DNA: TGTGCCAGCAGCTTACCAGTCACAGCTAGCACAGATACGCAGTATTTT

clone size: once
V gene: TRBV28
J gene: TRBJ1-2
CDR3 length: 14
D gene: NA
CDR3 protein: CASTMRLGGGGYTF
CDR3 DNA: TGTGCCAGCACCATGCGCCTGGGGGGTGGGGGCTACACCTTC

clone size: NA
V gene: TRBV9
J gene: TRBJ1-2
CDR3 length: 14
D gene: TRBD1
CDR3 protein: CASSLGQDGYGYTF
CDR3 DNA: TGTGCCAGCAGCTTGGGACAGGACGGCTATGGCTACACCTTC

clone size: NA
V gene: TRBV28
J gene: TRBJ2-3
CDR3 length: 16
D gene: TRBD2
CDR3 protein: CASSPHGGEGRDTQYF
CDR3 DNA: TGTGCCAGCAGCCCACACGGCGGGGAGGGGAGAGATACGCAGTATTTT

clone size: NA
V gene: TRBV4-3
J gene: TRBJ2-1
CDR3 length: 14
D gene: NA
CDR3 protein: CASSQDARGRAQFF
CDR3 DNA: TGCGCCAGCAGCCAAGATGCCAGAGGGCGGGCCCAGTTCTTC

clone size: few
V gene: TRBV7-8
J gene: TRBJ2-2
CDR3 length: 12
D gene: NA
CDR3 protein: CASSLGPGELFF
CDR3 DNA: TGTGCCAGCAGCTTAGGGCCCGGGGAGCTGTTTTTT

clone size: NA
V gene: TRBV10-1
J gene: TRBJ2-3
CDR3 length: 17
D gene: TRBD1
CDR3 protein: CASSAPSRDSPTDTQYF
CDR3 DNA: TGCGCCAGCAGTGCACCTTCAAGGGACAGCCCCACAGATACGCAGTATTTT

clone size: NA
V gene: TRBV7-9
J gene: TRBJ1-4
CDR3 length: 15
D gene: NA
CDR3 protein: CASSSTQATNEKLFF
CDR3 DNA: TGTGCCAGCAGCTCAACTCAGGCAACTAATGAAAAACTGTTTTTT

clone size: few
V gene: TRBV14
J gene: TRBJ2-1
CDR3 length: 18
D gene: NA
CDR3 protein: CASSQKGVEGGVQDEQFF
CDR3 DNA: TGTGCCAGCAGCCAGAAAGGGGTCGAGGGGGGGGTTCAGGATGAGCAGTTCTTC

clone size: NA
V gene: TRBV30
J gene: TRBJ1-2
CDR3 length: 11
D gene: NA
CDR3 protein: CAWRSGRGYTF
CDR3 DNA: TGTGCCTGGAGATCAGGGAGGGGCTACACCTTC

clone size: NA
V gene: TRBV27
J gene: TRBJ2-5
CDR3 length: 18
D gene: TRBD2
CDR3 protein: CASSLCLAGSGLQETQYF
CDR3 DNA: TGTGCCAGCAGTTTATGTCTAGCGGGGTCCGGGCTGCAAGAGACCCAGTACTTC

clone size: few
V gene: TRBV6-4
J gene: TRBJ1-5
CDR3 length: 13
D gene: NA
CDR3 protein: CASSDHRNQPQHF
CDR3 DNA: TGTGCCAGCAGTGACCACAGGAATCAGCCCCAGCATTTT

clone size: NA
V gene: TRBV2
J gene: TRBJ1-2
CDR3 length: 14
D gene: TRBD1
CDR3 protein: CASKSTGGIYGYTF
CDR3 DNA: TGTGCCAGCAAATCAACAGGGGGTATCTATGGCTACACCTTC

clone size: NA
V gene: TRBV29-1
J gene: TRBJ1-2
CDR3 length: 16
D gene: NA
CDR3 protein: CSVEGLRGQRNYGYTF
CDR3 DNA: TGCAGCGTTGAAGGGCTGCGCGGACAGAGGAACTATGGCTACACCTTC

clone size: NA
V gene: TRBV28
J gene: TRBJ2-1
CDR3 length: 14
D gene: TRBD2
CDR3 protein: CASGGLAGYNEQFF
CDR3 DNA: TGTGCCAGTGGAGGCTTAGCGGGGTACAATGAGCAGTTCTTC

clone size: NA
V gene: TRBV7-6
J gene: TRBJ1-2
CDR3 length: 18
D gene: NA
CDR3 protein: CASSLHGAGPSSNYGYTF
CDR3 DNA: TGTGCCAGCAGCTTACATGGGGCAGGGCCTTCCTCTAACTATGGCTACACCTTC

clone size: NA
V gene: TRBV11-2
J gene: TRBJ1-1
CDR3 length: 11
D gene: NA
CDR3 protein: CASSPRTEAFF
CDR3 DNA: TGTGCCAGCAGCCCTCGCACTGAAGCTTTCTTT

clone size: NA
V gene: TRBV6-5
J gene: TRBJ2-1
CDR3 length: 14
D gene: NA
CDR3 protein: CASSPGHYYNEQFF
CDR3 DNA: TGTGCCAGCAGCCCCGGACATTACTACAATGAGCAGTTCTTC

clone size: NA
V gene: TRBV18
J gene: TRBJ1-1
CDR3 length: 16
D gene: TRBD1
CDR3 protein: CASSPGTGSRNTEAFF
CDR3 DNA: TGTGCCAGCTCACCAGGGACAGGGAGTAGGAACACTGAAGCTTTCTTT

clone size: NA
V gene: TRBV10-3
J gene: TRBJ2-3
CDR3 length: 13
D gene: TRBD2
CDR3 protein: CAAREEGTDTQYF
CDR3 DNA: TGTGCCGCCCGGGAGGAAGGAACAGATACGCAGTATTTT

clone size: NA
V gene: TRBV7-9
J gene: TRBJ2-5
CDR3 length: 14
D gene: TRBD2
CDR3 protein: CASRLGGYQETQYF
CDR3 DNA: TGTGCCAGCAGGCTCGGGGGGTACCAAGAGACCCAGTACTTC

clone size: NA
V gene: TRBV4-1
J gene: TRBJ2-5
CDR3 length: 15
D gene: TRBD1
CDR3 protein: CASSRVPGGAETQYF
CDR3 DNA: TGCGCCAGCAGCCGAGTCCCAGGGGGCGCGGAGACCCAGTACTTC

clone size: NA
V gene: TRBV7-7
J gene: TRBJ2-5
CDR3 length: 15
D gene: TRBD2
CDR3 protein: CASSRGLAGEETQYF
CDR3 DNA: TGTGCCAGCAGCCGTGGACTAGCGGGGGAAGAGACCCAGTACTTC

clone size: NA
V gene: TRBV5-4
J gene: TRBJ2-7
CDR3 length: 14
D gene: NA
CDR3 protein: CASSSGSWWGEQYF
CDR3 DNA: TGTGCCAGCAGCTCGGGGAGTTGGTGGGGCGAGCAGTACTTC

clone size: NA
V gene: TRBV10-1
J gene: TRBJ2-5
CDR3 length: 15
D gene: TRBD1
CDR3 protein: CASSELGTEKETQYF
CDR3 DNA: TGCGCCAGCAGTGAGTTAGGGACAGAAAAAGAGACCCAGTACTTC

clone size: NA
V gene: TRBV27
J gene: TRBJ1-6
CDR3 length: 16
D gene: NA
CDR3 protein: CASRLSWSSYNSPLHF
CDR3 DNA: TGTGCCAGCAGATTAAGTTGGAGCTCCTATAATTCACCCCTCCACTTT

clone size: NA
V gene: TRBV12-5
J gene: TRBJ2-1
CDR3 length: 21
D gene: TRBD1
CDR3 protein: CASGLATGTGVEGIGHNEQFF
CDR3 DNA: TGTGCTAGTGGTTTGGCAACCGGGACAGGGGTTGAGGGGATTGGCCACAATGAGCAGTTCTTC

clone size: NA
V gene: TRBV2
J gene: TRBJ2-7
CDR3 length: 19
D gene: TRBD2
CDR3 protein: CASSETGLAGPRLSYEQYF
CDR3 DNA: TGTGCCAGCAGTGAAACTGGACTAGCGGGGCCGCGATTATCCTACGAGCAGTACTTC

clone size: NA
V gene: TRBV30
J gene: TRBJ2-1
CDR3 length: 13
D gene: NA
CDR3 protein: CAWSLGGNNEQFF
CDR3 DNA: TGTGCCTGGAGTCTTGGGGGGAACAATGAGCAGTTCTTC

clone size: NA
V gene: TRBV2
J gene: TRBJ2-3
CDR3 length: 15
D gene: NA
CDR3 protein: CASGLQGWSTDTQYF
CDR3 DNA: TGTGCCAGCGGGTTACAGGGTTGGTCGACAGATACGCAGTATTTT

clone size: few
V gene: TRBV15
J gene: TRBJ2-2
CDR3 length: 13
D gene: TRBD2
CDR3 protein: CATSGDYGGELFF
CDR3 DNA: TGTGCCACCAGCGGGGACTATGGCGGGGAGCTGTTTTTT

clone size: NA
V gene: TRBV28
J gene: TRBJ1-5
CDR3 length: 12
D gene: NA
CDR3 protein: CASIKGYQPQHF
CDR3 DNA: TGTGCCAGCATTAAGGGGTATCAGCCCCAGCATTTT

clone size: NA
V gene: TRBV5-1
J gene: TRBJ1-5
CDR3 length: 13
D gene: NA
CDR3 protein: CASSPTPTEPQHF
CDR3 DNA: TGCGCCAGCAGCCCAACCCCAACAGAGCCCCAGCATTTT

clone size: NA
V gene: TRBV10-3
J gene: TRBJ2-3
CDR3 length: 17
D gene: TRBD1
CDR3 protein: CAISVALGQGGTDTQYF
CDR3 DNA: TGTGCCATCAGTGTGGCCCTCGGACAGGGAGGCACAGATACGCAGTATTTT

clone size: NA
V gene: TRBV2
J gene: TRBJ1-4
CDR3 length: 13
D gene: NA
CDR3 protein: CATRGNTNEKLFF
CDR3 DNA: TGTGCCACCCGGGGAAACACTAATGAAAAACTGTTTTTT

clone size: few
V gene: TRBV4-1
J gene: TRBJ1-2
CDR3 length: 15
D gene: TRBD1
CDR3 protein: CASSRQGGTNYGYTF
CDR3 DNA: TGCGCCAGCAGCCGACAGGGGGGAACTAACTATGGCTACACCTTC

clone size: NA
V gene: TRBV5-1
J gene: TRBJ1-4
CDR3 length: 15
D gene: NA
CDR3 protein: CASSLYGGDGEKLFF
CDR3 DNA: TGCGCCAGCAGCTTGTACGGGGGAGATGGGGAAAAACTGTTTTTT

clone size: once
V gene: TRBV6-5
J gene: TRBJ1-2
CDR3 length: 12
D gene: TRBD1
CDR3 protein: CASSYQGDGYTF
CDR3 DNA: TGTGCCAGCAGTTACCAGGGGGACGGCTACACCTTC

clone size: NA
V gene: TRBV30
J gene: TRBJ2-3
CDR3 length: 15
D gene: TRBD2
CDR3 protein: CAWSPGTRGGGTQYF
CDR3 DNA: TGTGCCTGGAGTCCCGGGACTAGAGGGGGTGGTACGCAGTATTTT

clone size: NA
V gene: TRBV5-6
J gene: TRBJ2-4
CDR3 length: 14
D gene: NA
CDR3 protein: CASSRDLAKNIQYF
CDR3 DNA: TGTGCCAGCAGCCGGGATCTAGCCAAAAACATTCAGTACTTC

clone size: NA
V gene: TRBV28
J gene: TRBJ2-5
CDR3 length: 15
D gene: TRBD1
CDR3 protein: CASSLFGQGGETQYF
CDR3 DNA: TGTGCCAGCAGTTTATTCGGACAGGGTGGAGAGACCCAGTACTTC

clone size: NA
V gene: TRBV15
J gene: TRBJ1-5
CDR3 length: 13
D gene: TRBD1
CDR3 protein: CATSRTGDQPQHF
CDR3 DNA: TGTGCCACCAGCAGGACAGGGGATCAGCCCCAGCATTTT

clone size: NA
V gene: TRBV10-3
J gene: TRBJ2-5
CDR3 length: 14
D gene: TRBD1
CDR3 protein: CAIREDRGVETQYF
CDR3 DNA: TGTGCCATCAGAGAGGACAGGGGCGTAGAGACCCAGTACTTC

clone size: NA
V gene: TRBV6-6
J gene: TRBJ1-3
CDR3 length: 15
D gene: NA
CDR3 protein: CASSKGHYSGNTIYF
CDR3 DNA: TGTGCCAGCAGTAAAGGACACTACTCTGGAAACACCATATATTTT

clone size: NA
V gene: TRBV29-1
J gene: TRBJ2-3
CDR3 length: 15
D gene: TRBD1
CDR3 protein: CSVGGGRGGTDTQYF
CDR3 DNA: TGCAGCGTTGGAGGGGGCCGAGGTGGTACAGATACGCAGTATTTT

clone size: NA
V gene: TRBV13
J gene: TRBJ1-1
CDR3 length: 16
D gene: TRBD1
CDR3 protein: CASSLGQGNMNTEAFF
CDR3 DNA: TGTGCCAGCAGCCTCGGACAGGGGAACATGAACACTGAAGCTTTCTTT

clone size: once
V gene: TRBV12-5
J gene: TRBJ2-2
CDR3 length: 15
D gene: TRBD2
CDR3 protein: CASGSGLAGTGELFF
CDR3 DNA: TGTGCTAGTGGTTCCGGACTAGCCGGCACCGGGGAGCTGTTTTTT

clone size: NA
V gene: TRBV4-3
J gene: TRBJ2-7
CDR3 length: 18
D gene: NA
CDR3 protein: CASSQVPYRVGDSYEQYF
CDR3 DNA: TGCGCCAGCAGCCAAGTCCCCTACAGGGTTGGGGATTCCTACGAGCAGTACTTC

clone size: few
V gene: TRBV7-9
J gene: TRBJ1-2
CDR3 length: 14
D gene: NA
CDR3 protein: CASSKGGVDYGYTF
CDR3 DNA: TGTGCCAGCAGCAAGGGGGGGGTAGACTATGGCTACACCTTC

clone size: NA
V gene: TRBV5-1
J gene: TRBJ1-2
CDR3 length: 14
D gene: NA
CDR3 protein: CASSFETPNYGYTF
CDR3 DNA: TGCGCCAGCAGCTTTGAAACACCGAACTATGGCTACACCTTC

clone size: NA
V gene: TRBV19
J gene: TRBJ1-2
CDR3 length: 14
D gene: TRBD1
CDR3 protein: CASRRGQAGGGYTF
CDR3 DNA: TGTGCCAGTAGGCGGGGACAGGCCGGCGGTGGCTACACCTTC

clone size: NA
V gene: TRBV7-2
J gene: TRBJ1-2
CDR3 length: 13
D gene: NA
CDR3 protein: CASSLEGLGGYTF
CDR3 DNA: TGTGCCAGCAGCTTAGAGGGGTTGGGGGGCTACACCTTC

clone size: NA
V gene: TRBV4-2
J gene: TRBJ2-7
CDR3 length: 16
D gene: TRBD1
CDR3 protein: CASSQTNRGRVGEQYF
CDR3 DNA: TGTGCCAGCAGCCAGACCAACAGGGGGCGTGTGGGCGAGCAGTACTTC

clone size: NA
V gene: TRBV5-1
J gene: TRBJ1-3
CDR3 length: 15
D gene: NA
CDR3 protein: CASSPENRVGNTIYF
CDR3 DNA: TGCGCCAGCAGCCCGGAGAACAGGGTTGGAAACACCATATATTTT

clone size: NA
V gene: TRBV2
J gene: TRBJ1-1
CDR3 length: 13
D gene: NA
CDR3 protein: CASHRDMNTEAFF
CDR3 DNA: TGTGCCAGTCACAGGGACATGAACACTGAAGCTTTCTTT

clone size: NA
V gene: TRBV19
J gene: TRBJ2-7
CDR3 length: 15
D gene: NA
CDR3 protein: CASSIGGNRFYEQYF
CDR3 DNA: TGTGCCAGTAGTATCGGCGGTAATAGGTTCTACGAGCAGTACTTC